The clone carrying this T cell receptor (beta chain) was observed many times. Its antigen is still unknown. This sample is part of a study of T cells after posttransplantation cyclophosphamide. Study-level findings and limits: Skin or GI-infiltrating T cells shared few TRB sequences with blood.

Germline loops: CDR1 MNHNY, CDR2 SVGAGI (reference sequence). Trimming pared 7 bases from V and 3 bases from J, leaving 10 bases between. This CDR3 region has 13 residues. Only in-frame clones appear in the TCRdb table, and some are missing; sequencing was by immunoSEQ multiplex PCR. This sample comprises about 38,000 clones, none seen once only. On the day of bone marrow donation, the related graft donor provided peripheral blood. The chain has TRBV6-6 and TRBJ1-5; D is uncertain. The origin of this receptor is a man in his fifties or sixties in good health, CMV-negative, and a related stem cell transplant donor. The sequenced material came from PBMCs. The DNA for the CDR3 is TGTGCCAGCACCCGAGACATCAATCAGCCCCAGCATTTT. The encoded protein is CASTRDINQPQHF.